Sequencing of this T cell receptor beta chain was carried out in a study of vaccination effects on CD4 cells after COVID-19. Measured with immunoSEQ multiplex PCR; TCRdb has only the in-frame clones, and not every one. The table has 55,000 to 80,000 clones, approximately 72% seen once; the top ten hold approximately 4%. For this clone: What it binds is not known.

Sequencing was preceded by expansion of antigen-specific CD4+ T cells with viral peptide pools in the ViraFEST assay. The authors isolated CD4+ T cells after around nine days of culture. The healthy vaccine recipients, who had no prior SARS-CoV-2 infection, showed negative nucleocapsid antibodies. Culturing of some 2 million PBMC per well took place with approximately 10 IU/ml IL-2 and around 10 ug/ml peptides. The V gene's germline CDR1 is KGHSH and CDR2 LQKENI. Losses at the gene ends were 8 bases for V and 4 bases for J; bases not matched to a gene: 7. The CDR3 is 14 amino acids. The input for sequencing was CD4+ T cells from PBMCs cultured with HCoV-OC43 spike peptides, taken before COVID-19 vaccination. Stated subset: HCoV-OC43 spike overlapping peptide pool stimulation. The sequence was obtained from a human donor who received a COVID-19 vaccine. This rearrangement joins TRBV18 to TRBJ2-2; TRBD1 matches at 7 bases. The CDR3 loop is CASRLTGVTGELFF. DNA for the CDR3: TGTGCCAGCCGGCTCACAGGGGTCACCGGGGAGCTGTTTTTT.